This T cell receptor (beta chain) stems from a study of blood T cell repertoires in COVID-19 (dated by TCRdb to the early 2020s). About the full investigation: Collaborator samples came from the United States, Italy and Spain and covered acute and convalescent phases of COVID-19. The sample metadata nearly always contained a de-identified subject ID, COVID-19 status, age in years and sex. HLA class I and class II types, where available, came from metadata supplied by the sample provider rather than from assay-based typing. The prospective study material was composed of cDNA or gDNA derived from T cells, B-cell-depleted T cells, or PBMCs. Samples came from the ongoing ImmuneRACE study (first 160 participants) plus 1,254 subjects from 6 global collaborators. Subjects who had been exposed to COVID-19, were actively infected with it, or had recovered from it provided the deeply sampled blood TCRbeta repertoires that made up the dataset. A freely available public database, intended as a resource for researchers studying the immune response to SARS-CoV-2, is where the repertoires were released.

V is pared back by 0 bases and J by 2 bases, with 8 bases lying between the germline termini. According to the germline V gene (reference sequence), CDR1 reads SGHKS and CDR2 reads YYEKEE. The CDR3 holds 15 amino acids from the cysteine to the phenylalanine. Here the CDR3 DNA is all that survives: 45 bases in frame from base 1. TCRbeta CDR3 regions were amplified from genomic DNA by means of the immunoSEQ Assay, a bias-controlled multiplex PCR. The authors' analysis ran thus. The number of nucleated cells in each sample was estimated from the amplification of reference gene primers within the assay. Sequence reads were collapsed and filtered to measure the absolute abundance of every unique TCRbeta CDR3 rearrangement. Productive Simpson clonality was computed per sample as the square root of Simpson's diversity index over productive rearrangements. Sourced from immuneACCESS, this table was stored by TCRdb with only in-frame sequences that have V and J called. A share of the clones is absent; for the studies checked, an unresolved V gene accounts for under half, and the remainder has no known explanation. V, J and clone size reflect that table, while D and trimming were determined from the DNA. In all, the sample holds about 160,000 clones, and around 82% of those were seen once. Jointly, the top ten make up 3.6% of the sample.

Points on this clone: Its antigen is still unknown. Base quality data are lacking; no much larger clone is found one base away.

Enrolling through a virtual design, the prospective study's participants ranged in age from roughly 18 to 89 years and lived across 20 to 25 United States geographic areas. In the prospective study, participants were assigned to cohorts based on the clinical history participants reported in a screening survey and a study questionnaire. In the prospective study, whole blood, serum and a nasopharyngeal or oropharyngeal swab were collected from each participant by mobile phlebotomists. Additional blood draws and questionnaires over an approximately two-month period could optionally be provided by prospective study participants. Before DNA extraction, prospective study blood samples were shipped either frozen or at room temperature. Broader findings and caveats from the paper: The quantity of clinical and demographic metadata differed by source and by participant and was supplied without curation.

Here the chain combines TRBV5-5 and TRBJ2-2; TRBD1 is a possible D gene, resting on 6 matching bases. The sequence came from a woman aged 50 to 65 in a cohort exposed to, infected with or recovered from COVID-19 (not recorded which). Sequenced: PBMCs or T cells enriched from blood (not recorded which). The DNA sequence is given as TGTGCCAGCAGCTTGGTTGGGACAAACACCGGGGAGCTGTTTTTT. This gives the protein CASSLVGTNTGELFF.